These 10 T cell receptor beta chains were sequenced from one sample in a study of T cell responses to AZD1222 COVID-19 vaccine. Method: immunoSEQ multiplex PCR; TCRdb's copy keeps in-frame clones and lacks some. The sample has some 90,000 clones; nearly 90% are singletons. The sample in question was peripheral blood, obtained on day 0 of AZD1222 vaccination. The source of these receptors is an adult in good health.

The J gene is TRBJ1-2, the V gene TRBV12-3 or TRBV12-4, with a possible D match to TRBD1 (5 bases). This CDR3 has 13 residues. V lost 6 bases, J lost 4 bases, and 12 bases lay in between. The CDR3 sequence is CASSSGLGYGYTF. The CDR3 coding sequence is TGTGCCAGCAGCTCAGGGTTAGGCTATGGCTACACCTTC.

Here the CDR3 reads CASSLEGSTSSYNEQFF. The CDR3 DNA sequence: TGCGCCAGCAGCTTGGAAGGGTCCACTAGCTCCTACAATGAGCAGTTCTTC. The genes are TRBV5-1 and TRBJ2-1, with D tentatively TRBD2 (5 bases). The CDR3 extends over 17 amino acids. Per the germline V gene, CDR1 is SGHRS and CDR2 is YFSETQ. V lost 0 bases and J 0 bases, leaving 13 bases between the germline ends.

This clone was seen only once. The chain has TRBV18 and TRBJ1-1, with D uncertain. The V and J ends lost 5 bases and 1 base respectively, with 8 bases between them. This CDR3 region has 13 residues. Looked up from germline, CDR1 is KGHSH and CDR2 is LQKENI. CDR3 loop: CASSEDQNTEAFF. The CDR3 DNA follows: TGTGCCAGCTCAGAGGATCAGAACACTGAAGCTTTCTTT.

The chain combines TRBV27 with TRBJ1-5, with unresolved D. Germline V gene sequence: CDR1 MNHEY, CDR2 SMNVEV (reference sequence). The CDR3 is 13 amino acids. V was clipped by 0 bases and J by 5 bases, with 5 bases between them. CDR3 residues: CASSLSADQPQHF. CDR3 bases: TGTGCCAGCAGTTTATCGGCAGATCAGCCCCAGCATTTT.

This clone was detected once. The chain recombines TRBV5-1 with TRBJ2-1, with D unresolved. Trimming removed 0 bases at V and 8 bases at J, with 3 bases between. The CDR3 has 11 amino acids. Germline V gene sequence: CDR1 SGHRS, CDR2 YFSETQ. The CDR3 DNA sequence: TGCGCCAGCAGCTTGGTGGATGAGCAGTTCTTC. Protein: CASSLVDEQFF.

As regards this clone: A read error may account for a junction end that differs from germline. Other DNA sequences in the same sample also yield this CDR3. The chain links TRBV7-7 to TRBJ2-5, with TRBD1 identical over 7 bases. The CDR3 runs 15 residues. Germline CDR1 is SSHAT and CDR2 is FNYEAQ (reference sequence). The CDR3 region is CASSLAGRGQETQYF. The CDR3 bases are TGTGCTAGCAGCTTAGCCGGCAGGGGGCAAGAGACCCAGTACTTC.

This chain connects TRBV5-6 to TRBJ2-7, with 9 bases matching TRBD2. The V and J ends lost 2 bases and 3 bases, in that order; junction bases with no gene match: 6. The CDR3 spans 15 residues. From germline, CDR1 is SGHDT and CDR2 YYEEEE. The CDR3 sequence is CASSLMLAGSYEQYF. DNA of the CDR3: TGTGCCAGCAGCTTAATGCTAGCGGGAAGCTACGAGCAGTACTTC.

The chain combines TRBV27 with TRBJ2-7, with 10 bases fitting TRBD2. J gave up 5 bases and V 3 bases, and 7 bases lay outside the gene matches. From germline, CDR1 is MNHEY and CDR2 SMNVEV (reference sequence). The CDR3 consists of 15 residues. The CDR3 DNA follows: TGTGCCAGCAGTTTGCTAGCGGGGGCCCGGGACGAGCAGTACTTC. Amino acids: CASSLLAGARDEQYF.

This clone appeared a few times. The genes are TRBV2 and TRBJ1-2, with D possibly matching TRBD1 (6 bases). Germline CDR1 SNHLY, CDR2 FYNNEI. Trimming pared 8 bases from V and 7 bases from J, leaving 14 bases between. The CDR3 consists of 12 residues. DNA of the CDR3: TGTGCCAGCGAGTATGGGGGCGGTGGCTACACCTTC. Encoded protein: CASEYGGGGYTF.

The table lists this clone with a count of one. V and J are TRBV3-1 (or the pseudogene TRBV3-2) and TRBJ2-3; tentative D call: TRBD1 (5 bases). Germline V gene sequence: CDR1 LGHDT, CDR2 YNNKEL (reference sequence). The CDR3 runs 17 residues. Trimming removed 0 bases at V and 0 bases at J, with 13 bases between. DNA for the CDR3: TGTGCCAGCAGCCAAGATGGGCAGGGCCTAAGCACAGATACGCAGTATTTT. Amino acid sequence: CASSQDGQGLSTDTQYF.